The present entry profiles one T cell receptor (beta chain) with its context. No cognate antigen has been identified for it. No base-level quality is on record; no much larger clone is a single base apart. Reading from cysteine to phenylalanine, the CDR3 counts 15 amino acids. The read is trimmed to its CDR3 DNA, 45 bases read in frame from base 1. V lost 4 bases and J lost 1 base; the stretch between them is 13 bases long. As encoded in the germline V gene, CDR1 is KGHSH while CDR2 is LQKENI. To sequence the TCRbeta CDR3 region, genomic DNA was isolated from the sorted cells. TCRbeta CDR3 regions were sequenced using the immunoSEQ Assay. TCRdb provides this immuneACCESS table in a form limited to in-frame rearrangements. Some clones are lacking; in checked studies, under half of them reflect an unresolved V gene, and why the rest are absent is not known. Present in this sample are around 98,000 clones, around 88% of which were seen just once. The ten largest clonotypes hold approximately 0.49% of the sample.

The sample comes from a study of OX40 agonist ivuxolimab in advanced cancers. Broadly, across the study: The costimulatory receptor OX40 (CD134) was targeted by ivuxolimab, a fully human IgG2 agonistic monoclonal antibody. Patients were allowed to have had prior anti-PD-1, anti-PD-L1 or anti-CTLA-4 therapy, and around 37% of the dose-escalation patients had previously received checkpoint inhibitors. Of the roughly 54 dose-escalation patients, hepatocellular carcinoma was present in around 20, melanoma in about 15, renal cell carcinoma in 9 and head and neck cancer in 9. In the dose-escalation cohort, roughly 80% of patients were male, and the mean age was approximately 60 years, with a range of about 23 to 85. The paper covers the monotherapy dose-escalation part of the phase I ivuxolimab trial, which included N = 52 patients. Three dose-escalation patients achieved partial responses, one with hepatocellular carcinoma and two with cutaneous melanoma. Intravenous ivuxolimab was administered to patients every 2 weeks at six dose levels: 0.01, 0.1, 0.3, 1.5, 3 and 10 mg/kg. Peripheral TCRbeta sequencing aimed to test whether ivuxolimab altered TCR sequence diversity and caused clonal T-cell expansion.

The trial excluded patients who had a history of autoimmune disease or who were on systemic immunosuppression. Peripheral blood for TCR sequencing was drawn from every dose cohort at baseline, at cycle 4 day 1 and at cycle 7 day 1. Samples came from an open-label, multicenter, first-in-human phase I dose-escalation trial of ivuxolimab. Adults with locally advanced or metastatic melanoma, renal cell carcinoma, hepatocellular carcinoma or head and neck squamous cell carcinoma were enrolled in the trial. Before TCR sequencing, CD4+ T cells and CD8+ T cells were sorted from peripheral blood as separate populations. Beyond this particular receptor, the publication reports: Low levels of normalized T-cell clonal expansion were also shown by some nonresponding patients. After ivuxolimab, CD8+ T cells had more expanded clones than CD4+ T cells on average. Partial responders in the 0.1-3.0 mg/kg groups had among the lowest normalized peripheral clonal expansion, especially among CD8+ T cells. Antigen specificity was not determined for the clonally expanded peripheral T cells. At doses from 0.1 to 3.0 mg/kg, clonal expansion was seen in both CD4+ and CD8+ blood T cells between baseline and week 6.

This sample comprised CD4+ or CD8+ T cells sorted from blood, obtained in a trial of the OX40 agonist ivuxolimab. This TCR was recovered from an adult with an advanced solid tumor such as melanoma, head and neck, liver or kidney cancer. Rearrangement joined TRBV18 to TRBJ1-1, with TRBD1 as a weak D call on 5 bases. The CDR3 has the sequence CASSLRDGRNTEAFF. Read as DNA, the sequence is TGTGCCAGCTCACTCCGGGACGGGAGGAACACTGAAGCTTTCTTT.